Presented here are 18 T cell receptor beta chains from one specimen sequenced in a study of CD8+ T cells in alopecia areata. Isolated RNA was reverse transcribed into cDNA used as the sequencing template. Assay used: immunoSEQ multiplex PCR; TCRdb lists only in-frame clones, some missing. The table has about 140,000 clones, approximately 85% seen once; the top ten hold more than 20%. Sample treatment: oral pan-JAK inhibitor, 5-10 mg twice daily. The source material was CD8+ T cells sorted from blood, sampled at week 4, from a patient treated with tofacitinib. The receptors shown here come from a human donor with alopecia areata.

This rearrangement joins TRBV11-2 to TRBJ2-7, with a weak D call TRBD2 (6 bases). CDR3 length equals 14 residues. Germline-derived CDR1 and CDR2 are SGHAT and FQNNGV. V dropped 5 bases and J dropped 7 bases, with 18 bases sitting between them. The CDR3 DNA is TGTGCCAGCAGCCCCGGGACTTCCCCAAAGGAGCAGTACTTC. This translates into CASSPGTSPKEQYF.

V gene TRBV27 combines with J gene TRBJ1-5; D gene ambiguous. From germline, CDR1 is MNHEY and CDR2 SMNVEV (reference sequence). The CDR3 runs to 13 residues. With 3 bases removed from V and 4 bases from J, the gap between germline ends came to 7 bases. The CDR3 DNA follows: TGTGCCAGCAGTTTTGGAGGGAATCAGCCCCAGCATTTT. Residues: CASSFGGNQPQHF.

This clone was detected a few times. V gene TRBV11-2 combines with J gene TRBJ2-7; D remains ambiguous. CDR3 length: 16 residues. The germline V gene has CDR1 SGHAT and CDR2 FQNNGV. Trimming left V 5 bases short and J 0 bases short, with 17 bases between. CDR3 in amino acids: CASSLAYALGSYEQYF. The CDR3, as DNA: TGTGCCAGCAGCCTGGCCTACGCACTTGGCTCCTACGAGCAGTACTTC.

Note on this clone: Other DNA sequences of this sample code for an identical CDR3. The chain links TRBV7-9 to TRBJ2-1; no definite D call. Germline CDR1 reads SEHNR; CDR2 reads FQNEAQ (reference sequence). This CDR3 has 12 amino acids. V lost 2 bases to trimming and J lost 6 bases, with 5 bases between them. CDR3 DNA sequence: TGTGCCAGCAGCTTATTTAGCAATGAGCAGTTCTTC. This gives the protein CASSLFSNEQFF.

In this sample, this clone turned up a few times. The rearrangement joins TRBV29-1 to TRBJ2-6, with D unresolved. Trimming cost V 4 bases and J 0 bases, with 13 bases left between them. From germline, CDR1 is SQVTM and CDR2 ANQGSEA. This CDR3 spans 16 amino acids. CDR3 DNA sequence: TGCAGCGTTGGAAGAATGACGGTCTCTGGGGCCAACGTCCTGACTTTC. Translating it yields CSVGRMTVSGANVLTF.

The V and J genes are TRBV6-5 and TRBJ2-3; unclear D gene. V was trimmed by 1 base and J by 2 bases, leaving 4 bases between them. Per the germline V gene, CDR1 is MNHEY and CDR2 is SVGAGI. The CDR3 extends over 13 amino acids. The DNA of the CDR3 is TGTGCCAGCAGTTACTTACTCACAGATACGCAGTATTTT. Its translation is CASSYLLTDTQYF.

The gene calls are TRBV5-1 and TRBJ2-3; TRBD1 aligns across 8 bases. Germline V gene lookup returns CDR1 SGHRS and CDR2 YFSETQ. V dropped 0 bases and J dropped 1; count of bases not matched to a gene: 13. CDR3 length equals 19 residues. The CDR3, as DNA: TGCGCCAGCAGCTTGGGAGACAGGGGAATCAGGTTTGGCACAGATACGCAGTATTTT. This codes for CASSLGDRGIRFGTDTQYF.

The chain carries TRBV27 and TRBJ2-3; D is perhaps TRBD2 (6 bases). Germline values: CDR1 MNHEY, CDR2 SMNVEV (reference sequence). This CDR3 contains 14 residues. Between the trimmed V and J ends, which lost 6 bases and 6 bases, there was a span of 16 bases. The DNA of the CDR3 is TGTGCCAGCAGCCCCGGAGGGACCCAGGATACGCAGTATTTT. Its translation is CASSPGGTQDTQYF.

This sequence joins TRBV11-2 and TRBJ2-1; D is perhaps TRBD1 (6 bases). Germline assignment: CDR1 SGHAT and CDR2 FQNNGV. The CDR3 has 15 amino acids. Trimming took 1 base from V and 8 from J, leaving 15 bases between them. The CDR3 sequence: CASSLVVGGADEQFF. The DNA for the CDR3 is TGTGCCAGCAGCTTAGTGGTTGGGGGCGCAGATGAGCAGTTCTTC.

This clone was detected once. The gene calls are TRBV18 and TRBJ2-7, with D unclear. Germline V CDR1 and CDR2: KGHSH, LQKENI. Between the trimmed V and J ends, which lost 1 base and 4 bases, there was a span of 14 bases. This CDR3 is built from 15 residues. As DNA, the CDR3 is TGTGCCAGCTCACCACGCGATGCACCTTTGTACGAGCAGTACTTC. It yields the protein CASSPRDAPLYEQYF.

In its sample, this clone was seen a few times. The J gene is TRBJ1-3, the V gene TRBV13; D call uncertain. The germline V gene encodes CDR1 PRHDT and CDR2 FYEKMQ (reference sequence). The CDR3 sequence is 14 residues long. Trimming shortened V by 0 bases and J by 0 bases, and 3 bases separated the two germline ends. CDR3 sequence (DNA): TGTGCCAGCAGCTTAGGGACCTCTGGAAACACCATATATTTT. It translates to CASSLGTSGNTIYF.

This sequence joins TRBV5-6 and TRBJ2-3; D is possibly TRBD1 (6 bases). CDR3 length equals 15 residues. Germline CDR1 reads SGHDT; CDR2 reads YYEEEE. Deletions cut 4 bases from V and 3 bases from J, with 15 bases between. CDR3 sequence reads: CASSDRDIATDTQYF. In nucleotides, the CDR3 is TGTGCCAGCAGCGACCGGGACATAGCAACAGATACGCAGTATTTT.

Of note for this clone: A far larger clone is just one base off, so this is likely a read error. J is TRBJ2-2 and V is TRBV7-2, with no clear D. The V gene's germline CDR1 is SGHTA and CDR2 FQGNSA. Trimming took off 5 bases at V and 7 bases at J, with 11 bases between the two ends. This CDR3 spans 13 amino acids. Written as DNA, the CDR3 is TGTGCCAGCAGCCAAGCCCCTTTCGGGGAGCTGTTTTTT. Its protein product is CASSQAPFGELFF.

This chain connects TRBV7-9 to TRBJ2-1; TRBD1 might be the D (5 bases). This CDR3 has 13 residues. Germline V CDR1 and CDR2: SEHNR, FQNEAQ (reference sequence). V was trimmed by 1 base and J by 5 bases, leaving 6 bases between them. CDR3 DNA: TGTGCCAGCAGCTTAGAGACAGACAATGAGCAGTTCTTC. Residues: CASSLETDNEQFF. The full variable domain, with the rest looked up from reference TRBV7-9 and TRBJ2-1, is DTGVSQNPRHKITKRGQNVTFRCDPISEHNRLYWYRQTLGQGPEFLTYFQNEAQLEKSRLLSDRFSAERPKGSFSTLEIQRTEQGDSAMYLCASSLETDNEQFFGPGTRLTVL.

This clone occurred once. The chain carries TRBV6-1 and TRBJ2-7; D gene ambiguous. This CDR3 comprises 11 residues. Looked up from germline, CDR1 is MNHNS and CDR2 is SASEGT. V dropped 7 bases and J dropped 11 bases, with 15 bases sitting between them. The DNA for the CDR3 is TGTGCCAGCAAGGCAGGCCACGACGAGTACTTC. This encodes CASKAGHDEYF.

As regards this clone: Mismatch with germline at one junction end may stem from a read error. The chain links TRBV23-1 to TRBJ2-7, with D perhaps TRBD1 or TRBD2 (5 bases each). TRBV23-1 qualifies as an ORF whose function is uncertain. This CDR3 region has 13 residues. Here the CDR3 reads CASSQMGRPGKGF. CDR3 DNA sequence: TGCGCCAGCAGTCAAATGGGACGGCCGGGAAAGGGCTTC.

The V and J genes are TRBV10-3 and TRBJ2-7; D remains ambiguous. Germline lookup yields CDR1 ENHRY and CDR2 SYGVKD. Between the trimmed V and J ends, which lost 4 bases and 0 bases, there was a span of 13 bases. This CDR3 is built from 15 residues. The CDR3 sequence is CAISVVVGISYEQYF. CDR3 bases: TGTGCCATCAGTGTTGTCGTGGGGATCTCCTACGAGCAGTACTTC.

This sequence joins TRBV5-1 and TRBJ1-2; possibly TRBD1 for D (5 bases). Germline assignment: CDR1 SGHRS and CDR2 YFSETQ. There are 17 residues in the CDR3. V was clipped by 2 bases and J by 2 bases, with 19 bases between them. CDR3 in amino acids: CASSLGQGSFENYGYTF. CDR3 nucleotide sequence: TGCGCCAGCAGCTTAGGCCAGGGAAGTTTCGAAAACTATGGCTACACCTTC.